Each of the 11 T cell receptor beta chains below was sequenced from the same sample in a study of blood T cell repertoires in COVID-19. Data came from immunoSEQ multiplex PCR; TCRdb stores just in-frame clones and leaves some out. The top ten clones hold about 1.3% of a sample with about 210,000 clones, 92% of them seen once. Specimen: peripheral blood. All receptors come from a man under 40 with acute or convalescent COVID-19.

The chain has TRBV3-1 (or the pseudogene TRBV3-2) and TRBJ2-1; the D gene is possibly TRBD2 (6 bases). V lost 3 bases and J 1 base, leaving 16 bases between the germline ends. The CDR3 totals 17 residues. Germline CDR1 LGHDT, CDR2 YNNKEL (reference sequence). The CDR3 loop reads CASSQGPRRGSYNEQFF. CDR3 in DNA: TGTGCCAGCAGCCAGGGACCGCGGAGGGGATCCTACAATGAGCAGTTCTTC.

This clone is a singleton in its sample. The chain recombines TRBV7-2 with TRBJ2-3, with D possibly being TRBD2 (5 bases). Germline V gene sequence: CDR1 SGHTA, CDR2 FQGNSA. This CDR3 region has 15 residues. V was shortened by 4 bases and J by 2 bases, with 13 bases between the two germline ends. CDR3 amino acids: CASSYGLRFTDTQYF. DNA for the CDR3: TGTGCCAGCAGCTATGGACTCCGCTTCACAGATACGCAGTATTTT.

This clone is a singleton in its sample. The chain links TRBV15 to TRBJ2-7, with TRBD1 identical over 7 bases. The CDR3 has 16 amino acids. Germline V gene sequence: CDR1 LNHNV, CDR2 YYDKDF (reference sequence). V was clipped by 0 bases and J by 3 bases; unmatched bases: 8. The CDR3, as DNA: TGTGCCACCAGCAGAGATCGGGTAGGGGGCGTCTACGAGCAGTACTTC. Translation gives CATSRDRVGGVYEQYF. The variable domain in full, with the rest retrieved from reference TRBV15 and TRBJ2-7, is DAMVIQNPRYQVTQFGKPVTLSCSQTLNHNVMYWYQQKSSQAPKLLFHYYDKDFNNEADTPDNFQSRRPNTSFCFLDIRSPGLGDTAMYLCATSRDRVGGVYEQYFGPGTRLTVT.

This sequence joins TRBV5-4 and TRBJ1-6; D may be TRBD1 (5 bases). The CDR3 length is 16 residues. Germline V CDR1 and CDR2: SGHNT, YYREEE (reference sequence). Trimming pared 0 bases from V and 5 bases from J, leaving 12 bases between. The CDR3 DNA is TGTGCCAGCAGCTTGGGGCGAATCAGGGATAATTCACCCCTCCACTTT. Translating gives CASSLGRIRDNSPLHF.

The V gene is TRBV29-1, the J gene TRBJ1-4, with D uncertain. CDR1 SQVTM and CDR2 ANQGSEA come from the germline V gene. The CDR3 is made up of 13 amino acids. V gave up 3 bases and J gave up 4 bases, with 9 bases separating them. Here the CDR3 reads CSVEVQVNEKLFF. DNA for the CDR3: TGCAGCGTTGAGGTTCAGGTTAATGAAAAACTGTTTTTT.

The CDR3: CASSLTAAQTYEQYF. CDR3 nucleotide sequence: TGTGCCAGCAGCTTAACAGCAGCGCAGACCTACGAGCAGTACTTC. The chain has TRBV7-3 and TRBJ2-7; D remains ambiguous. The CDR3 is 15 residues long. Germline V gene lookup returns CDR1 SGHTA and CDR2 FQGTGA. Trimming took 0 bases from V and 2 from J, leaving 11 bases between them.

The chain links TRBV27 to TRBJ2-2; no firm D call. The CDR3 extends over 16 amino acids. Germline CDR1 is MNHEY and CDR2 is SMNVEV (reference sequence). V shed 3 bases and J shed 1 base, with 12 bases lying between them. CDR3 protein: CASSFRATGNTGELFF. In DNA, the CDR3 is TGTGCCAGCAGTTTTCGTGCGACGGGGAACACCGGGGAGCTGTTTTTT.

CDR3 sequence reads: CASSPTAGSGNQPQHF. The CDR3 region has the DNA TGTGCCAGCAGCCCTACCGCAGGGTCGGGCAATCAGCCCCAGCATTTT. The V call is TRBV7-9, the J call TRBJ1-5, with a weak D call TRBD1 (5 bases). The CDR3 has 16 amino acids. Per germline, CDR1 SEHNR and CDR2 FQNEAQ (reference sequence). V gave up 5 bases and J gave up 2 bases, with 16 bases separating them.

The chain recombines TRBV5-6 with TRBJ2-3; 9 nucleotides match TRBD2. CDR3 length equals 15 residues. CDR1 and CDR2 from the germline V gene are SGHDT and YYEEEE. V dropped 0 bases and J dropped 8; count of bases not matched to a gene: 7. Written as DNA, the CDR3 is TGTGCCAGCAGCTTGGGTGGAGCGGGGGGACTTACGCAGTATTTT. Encoded protein: CASSLGGAGGLTQYF.

The chain combines TRBV6-6 with TRBJ1-4, with 9 bases fitting TRBD1. Germline trimming cut 5 bases from V and 3 bases from J; bases unmatched to any gene: 7. The CDR3 totals 16 residues. In germline, CDR1 is MNHNY, CDR2 SVGAGI (reference sequence). CDR3 coding DNA: TGTGCCAGCAGTCAGGACAGGGGACGGTCTAATGAAAAACTGTTTTTT. Residues: CASSQDRGRSNEKLFF.

The table lists this clone with a count of one. The J gene is TRBJ2-7, the V gene TRBV9; possibly TRBD2 for D (7 bases). Germline V gene data show CDR1 as SGDLS and CDR2 as YYNGEE. V was cut by 0 bases and J by 3 bases, with 13 bases left in between. There are 15 residues in the CDR3. CDR3 residues: CASSVGAGAVYEQYF. DNA for the CDR3: TGTGCCAGCAGCGTAGGGGCGGGGGCTGTCTACGAGCAGTACTTC.